A selection of T cell receptor beta chains follows, all from one sample in a study of T cells in Graves' hyperthyroidism and ophthalmopathy. TCRdb called the multiplex PCR reads again in MiXCR, with one record for every CDR3 protein. The sample carries nearly 600,000 distinct CDR3 sequences, 12% to 15% recorded once. The sequenced sample was blood. Every receptor here comes from a woman between 18 and 29 years old with Graves' ophthalmopathy. Each CDR3 is given with its conserved first and last residue. Each record gives: D gene, J gene, clone size, V gene, CDR3 DNA, CDR3 protein. D genes are given only for firm matches. A row's size may be missing; if present it is once, few, many or a size class.

d_gene: .
j_gene: TRBJ2-1
abundance: many
v_gene: TRBV7-2
CDR3nt: TGTGCCAGCAGCTCGGTGGTACTAGCCCCATACAATGAGCAGTTCTTC
CDR3aa: CASSSVVLAPYNEQFF

d_gene: .
j_gene: TRBJ1-2
abundance: .
v_gene: TRBV11-3
CDR3nt: TGTGCCAGCAGCTTAGCCCGGGGGGTTAGCTATGGCTACACCTTC
CDR3aa: CASSLARGVSYGYTF

d_gene: TRBD2
j_gene: TRBJ2-3
abundance: .
v_gene: TRBV5-1
CDR3nt: TGCGCCAGCAGCTTTTGGGCTAGCGGGACGCGGGGCGCAGATACGCAGTATTTT
CDR3aa: CASSFWASGTRGADTQYF

d_gene: TRBD1
j_gene: TRBJ2-1
abundance: many
v_gene: TRBV6-1
CDR3nt: TGTGCCAGCAGCCCAGGACAGGGTGGCCATCGTGAGCAGTTCTTC
CDR3aa: CASSPGQGGHREQFF

d_gene: TRBD2
j_gene: TRBJ2-5
abundance: many
v_gene: TRBV5-5
CDR3nt: TGTGCCAGCAGCCCATCCCACGGGACTAGCGGGACAGAGACCCAGTACTTC
CDR3aa: CASSPSHGTSGTETQYF

d_gene: .
j_gene: TRBJ2-2
abundance: few
v_gene: TRBV10-3
CDR3nt: TGTGCCATCAGTGCCGGGGGGCTGGCCGGGGAGCTGTTTTTT
CDR3aa: CAISAGGLAGELFF

d_gene: .
j_gene: TRBJ2-3
abundance: many
v_gene: TRBV30
CDR3nt: TGTGCCTGGAGTCCAGCAACAGATACGCAGTATTTT
CDR3aa: CAWSPATDTQYF

d_gene: TRBD1
j_gene: TRBJ1-2
abundance: many
v_gene: TRBV7-9
CDR3nt: TGTGCCAGCAGCAAACAGCGGGACAGTACCATGGACTATGGCTACACCTTC
CDR3aa: CASSKQRDSTMDYGYTF

d_gene: .
j_gene: TRBJ1-2
abundance: many
v_gene: TRBV2
CDR3nt: TGTGCCAGCAGTGAAGGCTTGACGGGGTATGGCTACACCTTC
CDR3aa: CASSEGLTGYGYTF

d_gene: TRBD2
j_gene: TRBJ2-2
abundance: many
v_gene: TRBV6-1
CDR3nt: TGTGCCAGCTGGACTAGCGGGATGAACACCGGGGAGCTGTTTTTT
CDR3aa: CASWTSGMNTGELFF

d_gene: TRBD2
j_gene: TRBJ2-7
abundance: many
v_gene: TRBV6-1
CDR3nt: TGTGCCACCGAACTAGCGGGAGGGCCTTACGAGCAGTACTTC
CDR3aa: CATELAGGPYEQYF

d_gene: .
j_gene: TRBJ1-5
abundance: .
v_gene: TRBV6-1
CDR3nt: TGTGCCAGCAGTCCTCACAATCAGCCCCAGCATTTT
CDR3aa: CASSPHNQPQHF

d_gene: .
j_gene: TRBJ2-3
abundance: many
v_gene: TRBV20-1
CDR3nt: TGCAGTGGTATGGGGCTGTTTGGCACAGATACGCAGTATTTT
CDR3aa: CSGMGLFGTDTQYF

d_gene: TRBD1
j_gene: TRBJ1-1
abundance: many
v_gene: TRBV6-1
CDR3nt: TGTGCCAGCAACCACCTTACAGGGGGTGAAACTGAAGCTTTCTTT
CDR3aa: CASNHLTGGETEAFF

d_gene: .
j_gene: TRBJ1-5
abundance: .
v_gene: TRBV6-5
CDR3nt: TGTGCCAGCAGTTCGGACGGGGGTAGCAATCAGCCCCAGCATTTT
CDR3aa: CASSSDGGSNQPQHF

d_gene: TRBD1
j_gene: TRBJ2-5
abundance: .
v_gene: TRBV6-1
CDR3nt: TGTGCCAGCAGTTTTACAGGGGCCCTCCAAGAGACCCAGTACTTC
CDR3aa: CASSFTGALQETQYF

d_gene: .
j_gene: TRBJ1-2
abundance: many
v_gene: TRBV12-3/TRBV12-4
CDR3nt: TGTGCCAGCAGTTTAAGTAGTCAGCCCCGCTATGGCTACACCTTC
CDR3aa: CASSLSSQPRYGYTF

d_gene: .
j_gene: TRBJ1-2
abundance: .
v_gene: TRBV5-5
CDR3nt: TGTGCCAGCAGCCGCGAGGATTCCCGCTATGGCTACACCTTC
CDR3aa: CASSREDSRYGYTF

d_gene: TRBD2
j_gene: TRBJ2-1
abundance: few
v_gene: TRBV4-1
CDR3nt: TGCGCCAGCAGCCAAGAAAAGCTAGCGGGATGGGGGGCCTCCTACAATGAGCAGTTCTTC
CDR3aa: CASSQEKLAGWGASYNEQFF

d_gene: .
j_gene: TRBJ1-5
abundance: .
v_gene: TRBV20-1
CDR3nt: TGCAGTGCTAGGCTTGGGATATTCAATCAGCCCCAGCATTTT
CDR3aa: CSARLGIFNQPQHF

d_gene: TRBD1
j_gene: TRBJ2-2
abundance: many
v_gene: TRBV24-1
CDR3nt: TGTGCCACCAGTGATTTGCGGGTTACCGGGACAGGGGGCACCGGGGAGCTGTTTTTT
CDR3aa: CATSDLRVTGTGGTGELFF

d_gene: .
j_gene: TRBJ1-1
abundance: .
v_gene: TRBV9
CDR3nt: TGTGCCAGCAGCGCTAGCACAGGTTTGAGGGCTGAAGCTTTCTTT
CDR3aa: CASSASTGLRAEAFF

d_gene: .
j_gene: TRBJ2-1
abundance: many
v_gene: TRBV6-2/TRBV6-3
CDR3nt: TGTGCCAGCAGTTACTCGGGACCAAACTACAATGAGCAGTTCTTC
CDR3aa: CASSYSGPNYNEQFF

d_gene: TRBD2
j_gene: TRBJ2-7
abundance: few
v_gene: TRBV6-1
CDR3nt: TGTGCCAGCAGTGGACCCACTAGCGGGGAGGAGTACTTC
CDR3aa: CASSGPTSGEEYF

d_gene: .
j_gene: TRBJ1-2
abundance: many
v_gene: TRBV28
CDR3nt: TGTGCCAGCAGTTTGCTTCGAGAGGACTATGGCTACACCTTC
CDR3aa: CASSLLREDYGYTF

d_gene: .
j_gene: TRBJ1-1
abundance: many
v_gene: TRBV20-1
CDR3nt: TGCAGTGCTCCCTTTCTACAGGATAGGAACACTGAAGCTTTCTTT
CDR3aa: CSAPFLQDRNTEAFF

d_gene: .
j_gene: TRBJ2-3
abundance: few
v_gene: TRBV30
CDR3nt: TGTGCCTGGAGTGTAGGGCAGGATACGCAGTATTTT
CDR3aa: CAWSVGQDTQYF

d_gene: .
j_gene: TRBJ1-3
abundance: many
v_gene: TRBV28
CDR3nt: TGTGCCAGCAACGAACAGGTCGACTCTGGAAACACCATATATTTT
CDR3aa: CASNEQVDSGNTIYF

d_gene: .
j_gene: TRBJ2-2
abundance: many
v_gene: TRBV3-1
CDR3nt: TGTGCCAGCAGCCGCCCCCGGGAGATTCGGGTCACCGGGGAGCTGTTTTTT
CDR3aa: CASSRPREIRVTGELFF

d_gene: .
j_gene: TRBJ2-5
abundance: many
v_gene: TRBV7-8
CDR3nt: TGTGCCAGCAGCTTAGATCGCCGGGGCCGGCGGGCCGAAGAGACCCAGTACTTC
CDR3aa: CASSLDRRGRRAEETQYF

d_gene: .
j_gene: TRBJ2-5
abundance: many
v_gene: TRBV3-1
CDR3nt: TGTGCCAGCAGCCAAGCGGAGCTAGCGCTACAAGAGACCCAGTACTTC
CDR3aa: CASSQAELALQETQYF

d_gene: .
j_gene: TRBJ2-3
abundance: many
v_gene: TRBV7-9
CDR3nt: TGTGCCAGCAGCTTAGCAGGAGGCAGGGGCACAGATACGCAGTATTTT
CDR3aa: CASSLAGGRGTDTQYF

d_gene: TRBD1
j_gene: TRBJ1-1
abundance: many
v_gene: TRBV7-2
CDR3nt: TGTGCCAGCAGCTTGCAGGGGGAGGACACTGAAGCTTTCTTT
CDR3aa: CASSLQGEDTEAFF

d_gene: TRBD2
j_gene: TRBJ2-7
abundance: many
v_gene: TRBV5-5
CDR3nt: TGTGCCAGCAGCTCGATGACTAGCGGGAGTAGGGACGAGCAGTACTTC
CDR3aa: CASSSMTSGSRDEQYF

d_gene: .
j_gene: TRBJ1-1
abundance: .
v_gene: TRBV28
CDR3nt: TGTGCCAGCAGCCCCCATGTACCTAACACTGAAGCTTTCTTT
CDR3aa: CASSPHVPNTEAFF

d_gene: .
j_gene: TRBJ1-5
abundance: many
v_gene: TRBV12-3/TRBV12-4
CDR3nt: TGTGCCAGCAGTTTAGCCGATTATCAGCCCCAGCATTTT
CDR3aa: CASSLADYQPQHF

d_gene: .
j_gene: TRBJ1-6
abundance: few
v_gene: TRBV27
CDR3nt: TGTGCCAGCAGTTTATTTGTCCATTCACCCCTCCACTTT
CDR3aa: CASSLFVHSPLHF

d_gene: .
j_gene: TRBJ1-2
abundance: .
v_gene: TRBV28
CDR3nt: TGTGCCAGCAGCTCGGCGGTTTTCTATGGCTACACCTTC
CDR3aa: CASSSAVFYGYTF

d_gene: TRBD2
j_gene: TRBJ2-2
abundance: .
v_gene: TRBV5-5
CDR3nt: TGTGCCAGCAGCTTGGAACTAGCGGGAGTCCCGAACACCGGGGAGCTGTTTTTT
CDR3aa: CASSLELAGVPNTGELFF

d_gene: TRBD1
j_gene: TRBJ1-1
abundance: many
v_gene: TRBV11-3
CDR3nt: TGTGCCAGCGGACAGGTGGGTGACACTGAAGCTTTCTTT
CDR3aa: CASGQVGDTEAFF

d_gene: .
j_gene: TRBJ2-7
abundance: .
v_gene: TRBV27
CDR3nt: TGTGCCACCTGGCCCCTTGGGGGCGAGCAGTACTTC
CDR3aa: CATWPLGGEQYF

d_gene: .
j_gene: TRBJ2-5
abundance: .
v_gene: TRBV4-1
CDR3nt: TGCGCCAGCAGCCAAATCGGAGCTAAGATAGAGACCCAGTACTTC
CDR3aa: CASSQIGAKIETQYF